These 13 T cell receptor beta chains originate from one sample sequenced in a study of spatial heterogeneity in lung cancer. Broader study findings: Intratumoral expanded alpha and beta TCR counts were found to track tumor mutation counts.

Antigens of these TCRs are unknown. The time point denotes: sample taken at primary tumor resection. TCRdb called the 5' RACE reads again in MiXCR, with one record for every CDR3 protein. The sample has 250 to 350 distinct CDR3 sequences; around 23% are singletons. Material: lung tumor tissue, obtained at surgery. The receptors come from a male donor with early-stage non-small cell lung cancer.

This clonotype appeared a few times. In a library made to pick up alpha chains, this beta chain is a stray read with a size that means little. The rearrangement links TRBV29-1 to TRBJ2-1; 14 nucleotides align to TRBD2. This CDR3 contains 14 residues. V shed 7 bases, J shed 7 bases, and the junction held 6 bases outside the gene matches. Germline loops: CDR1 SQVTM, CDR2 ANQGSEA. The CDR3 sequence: CSAGTSGSGNEQFF. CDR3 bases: TGCAGCGCCGGGACTAGCGGGAGCGGGAATGAGCAGTTCTTC.

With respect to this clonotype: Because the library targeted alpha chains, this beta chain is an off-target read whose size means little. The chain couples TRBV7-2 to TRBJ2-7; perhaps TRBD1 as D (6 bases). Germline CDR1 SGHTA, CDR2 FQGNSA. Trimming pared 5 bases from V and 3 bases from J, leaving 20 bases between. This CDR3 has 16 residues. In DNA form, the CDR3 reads TGTGCCAGCAGCCCGGACAGTGGGGGACCGGTCTACGAGCAGTACTTC. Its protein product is CASSPDSGGPVYEQYF.

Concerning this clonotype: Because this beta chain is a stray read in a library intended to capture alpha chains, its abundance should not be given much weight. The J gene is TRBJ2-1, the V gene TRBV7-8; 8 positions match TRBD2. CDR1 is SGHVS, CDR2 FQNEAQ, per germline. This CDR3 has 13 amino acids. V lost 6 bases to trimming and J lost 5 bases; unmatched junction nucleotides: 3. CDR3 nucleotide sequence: TGTGCCAGCAGTTTACTAGCGGACAATGAGCAGTTCTTC. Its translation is CASSLLADNEQFF.

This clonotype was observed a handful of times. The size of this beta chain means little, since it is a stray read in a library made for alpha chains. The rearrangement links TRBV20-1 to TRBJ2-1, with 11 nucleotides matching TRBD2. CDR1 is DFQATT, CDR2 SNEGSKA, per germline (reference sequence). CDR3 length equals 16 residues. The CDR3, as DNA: TGCAGCCATCTCACTAGCGGGAGTAAGGGGGCCAATGAGCAGTTCTTC. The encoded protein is CSHLTSGSKGANEQFF.

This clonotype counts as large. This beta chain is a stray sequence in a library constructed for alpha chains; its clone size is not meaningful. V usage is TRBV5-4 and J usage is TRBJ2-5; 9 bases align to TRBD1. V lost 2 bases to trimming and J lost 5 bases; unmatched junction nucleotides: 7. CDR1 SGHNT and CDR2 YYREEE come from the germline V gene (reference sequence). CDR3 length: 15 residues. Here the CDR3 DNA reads TGTGCCAGCAGCTTATGGGGGACAGGGAAGGAGACCCAGTACTTC. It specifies CASSLWGTGKETQYF.

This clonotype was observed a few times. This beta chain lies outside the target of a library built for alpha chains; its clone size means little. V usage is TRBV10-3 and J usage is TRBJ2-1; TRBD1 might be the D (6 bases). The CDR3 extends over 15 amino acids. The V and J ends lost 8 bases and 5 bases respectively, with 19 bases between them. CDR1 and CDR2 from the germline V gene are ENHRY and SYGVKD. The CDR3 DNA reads TGTGCCATCCGACTTGACCAGGGGCGGAACAATGAGCAGTTCTTC. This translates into CAIRLDQGRNNEQFF.

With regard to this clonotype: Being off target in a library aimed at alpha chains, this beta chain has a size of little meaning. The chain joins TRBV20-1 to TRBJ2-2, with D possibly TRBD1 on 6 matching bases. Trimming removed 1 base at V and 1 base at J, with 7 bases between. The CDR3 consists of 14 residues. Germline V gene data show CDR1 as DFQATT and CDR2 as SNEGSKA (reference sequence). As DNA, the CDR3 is TGCAGTGCTAGAGTAGGGGGGAACACCGGGGAGCTGTTTTTT. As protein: CSARVGGNTGELFF.

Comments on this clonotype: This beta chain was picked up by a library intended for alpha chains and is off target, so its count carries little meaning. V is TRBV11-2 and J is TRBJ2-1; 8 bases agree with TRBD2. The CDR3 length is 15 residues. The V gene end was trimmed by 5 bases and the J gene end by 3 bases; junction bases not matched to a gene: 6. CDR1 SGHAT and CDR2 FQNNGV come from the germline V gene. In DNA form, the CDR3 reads TGTGCCAGCAGCATTAGCGGGACGAACTACAATGAGCAGTTCTTC. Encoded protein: CASSISGTNYNEQFF.

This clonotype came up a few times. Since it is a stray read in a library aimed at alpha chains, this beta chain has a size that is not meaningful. The CDR3 loop reads CSAPGQGRYEQYF. The CDR3 DNA is TGCAGTGCCCCGGGACAGGGGAGATACGAGCAGTACTTC. This chain joins TRBV20-1 and TRBJ2-7; 10 nucleotides match TRBD1. The CDR3 totals 13 residues. V lost 6 bases and J lost 4; bases outside the gene matches: 6. The germline gives CDR1 DFQATT, CDR2 SNEGSKA (reference sequence).

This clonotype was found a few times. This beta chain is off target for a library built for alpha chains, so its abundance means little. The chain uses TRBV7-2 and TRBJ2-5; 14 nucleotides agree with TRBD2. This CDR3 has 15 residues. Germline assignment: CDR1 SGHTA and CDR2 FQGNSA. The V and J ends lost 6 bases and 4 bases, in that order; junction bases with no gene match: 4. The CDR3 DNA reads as TGTGCCAGCAGTTCCGGGACTAGCGGGGGAGAGACCCAGTACTTC. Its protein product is CASSSGTSGGETQYF.

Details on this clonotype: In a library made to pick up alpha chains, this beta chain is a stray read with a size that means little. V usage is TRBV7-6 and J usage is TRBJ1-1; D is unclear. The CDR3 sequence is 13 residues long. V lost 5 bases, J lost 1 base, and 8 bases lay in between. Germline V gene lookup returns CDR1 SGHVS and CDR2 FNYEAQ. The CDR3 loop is CASSQDRNTEAFF. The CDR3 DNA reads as TGTGCCAGCAGCCAGGACCGGAACACTGAAGCTTTCTTT. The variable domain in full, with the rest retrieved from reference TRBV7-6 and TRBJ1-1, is GAGVSQSPRYKVTKRGQDVALRCDPISGHVSLYWYRQALGQGPEFLTYFNYEAQQDKSGLPNDRFSAERPEGSISTLTIQRTEQRDSAMYRCASSQDRNTEAFFGQGTRLTVV.

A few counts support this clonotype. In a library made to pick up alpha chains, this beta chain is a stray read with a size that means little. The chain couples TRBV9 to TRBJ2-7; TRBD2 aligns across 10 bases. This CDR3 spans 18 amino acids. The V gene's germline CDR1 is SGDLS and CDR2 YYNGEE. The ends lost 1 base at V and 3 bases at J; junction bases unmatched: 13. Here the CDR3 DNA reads TGTGCCAGCAGCGTATTTAAAGCGGGAGGGGGTCCTTTCTACGAGCAGTACTTC. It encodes CASSVFKAGGGPFYEQYF.

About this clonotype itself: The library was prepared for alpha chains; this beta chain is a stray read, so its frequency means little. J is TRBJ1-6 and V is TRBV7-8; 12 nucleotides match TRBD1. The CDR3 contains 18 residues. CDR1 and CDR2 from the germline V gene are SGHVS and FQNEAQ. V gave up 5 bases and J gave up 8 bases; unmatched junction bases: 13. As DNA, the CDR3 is TGTGCCAGCAGCCTTACACCGGGACAGGGGGCTTGGGATTCACCCCTCCACTTT. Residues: CASSLTPGQGAWDSPLHF.